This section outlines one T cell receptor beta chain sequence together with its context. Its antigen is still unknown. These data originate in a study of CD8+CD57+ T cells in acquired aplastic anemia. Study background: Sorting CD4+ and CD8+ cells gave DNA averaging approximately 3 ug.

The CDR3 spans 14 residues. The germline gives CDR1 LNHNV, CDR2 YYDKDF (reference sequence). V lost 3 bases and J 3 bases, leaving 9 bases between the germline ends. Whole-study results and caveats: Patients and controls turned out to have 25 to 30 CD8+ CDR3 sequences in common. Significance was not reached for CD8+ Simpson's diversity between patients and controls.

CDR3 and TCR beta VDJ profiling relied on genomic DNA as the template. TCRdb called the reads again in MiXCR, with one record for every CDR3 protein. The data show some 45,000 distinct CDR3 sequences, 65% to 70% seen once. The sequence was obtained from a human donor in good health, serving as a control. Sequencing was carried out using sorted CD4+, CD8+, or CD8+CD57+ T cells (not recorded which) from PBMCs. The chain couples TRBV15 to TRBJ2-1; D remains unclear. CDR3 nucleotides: TGTGCCACCAGCAGGGGTTCCCTCTACAATGAGCAGTTCTTC. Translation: CATSRGSLYNEQFF. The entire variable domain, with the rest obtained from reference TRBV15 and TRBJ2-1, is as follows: DAMVIQNPRYQVTQFGKPVTLSCSQTLNHNVMYWYQQKSSQAPKLLFHYYDKDFNNEADTPDNFQSRRPNTSFCFLDIRSPGLGDTAMYLCATSRGSLYNEQFFGPGTRLTVL.